What follows is one T cell receptor (beta chain) and its context. PCR was performed a second time for 7 to 11 cycles using a sample-barcoded 5' primer and a J-beta primer mix. TCRdb ran MiXCR on the 5' RACE reads and lists one entry per CDR3 protein. The sample shows under 2 million distinct CDR3 sequences, roughly 32% of them seen only once. The data derive from a study of blood T cells in healthy people across ages. Trimming cost V 7 bases and J 11 bases, with 20 bases left between them. The germline CDR1 and CDR2 sequences are SNHLY and FYNNEI. The CDR3 is 13 residues long. Sequences were obtained from blood. This chain uses TRBV2 with TRBJ2-5; TRBD1 or TRBD2 may be the D gene (5 bases each). The sequence came from a woman aged 30 to 39 in good health. CDR3 bases: TGTGCCAGCACGGGGACCGCCCCTAGGGAGCAGTACTTC. This codes for CASTGTAPREQYF.